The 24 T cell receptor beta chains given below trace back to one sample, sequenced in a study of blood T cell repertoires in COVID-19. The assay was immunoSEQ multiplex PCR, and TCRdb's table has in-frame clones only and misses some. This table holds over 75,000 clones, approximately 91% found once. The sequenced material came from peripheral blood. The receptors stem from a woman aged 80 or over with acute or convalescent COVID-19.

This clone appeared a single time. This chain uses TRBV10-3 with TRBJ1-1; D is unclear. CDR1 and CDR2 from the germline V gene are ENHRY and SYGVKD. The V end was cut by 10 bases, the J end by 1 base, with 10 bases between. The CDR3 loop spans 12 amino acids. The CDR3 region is CATDGGNTEAFF. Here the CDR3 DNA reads TGTGCCACCGACGGAGGGAACACTGAAGCTTTCTTT.

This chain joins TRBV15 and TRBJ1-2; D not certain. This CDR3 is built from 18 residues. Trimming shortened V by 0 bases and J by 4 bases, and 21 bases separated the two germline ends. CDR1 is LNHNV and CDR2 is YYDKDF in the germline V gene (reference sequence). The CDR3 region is CATSRDPVALFASYGYTF. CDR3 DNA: TGTGCCACCAGCAGAGATCCGGTCGCCCTTTTCGCCTCCTATGGCTACACCTTC.

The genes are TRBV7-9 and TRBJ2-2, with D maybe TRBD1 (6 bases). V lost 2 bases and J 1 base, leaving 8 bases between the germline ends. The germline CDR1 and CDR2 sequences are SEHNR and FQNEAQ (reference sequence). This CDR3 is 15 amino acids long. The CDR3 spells CASSLPGQNTGELFF. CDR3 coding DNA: TGTGCCAGCAGCTTACCGGGACAGAACACCGGGGAGCTGTTTTTT.

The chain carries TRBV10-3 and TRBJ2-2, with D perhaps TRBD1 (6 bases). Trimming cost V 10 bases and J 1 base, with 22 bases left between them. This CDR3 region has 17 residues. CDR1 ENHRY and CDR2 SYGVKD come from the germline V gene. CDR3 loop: CASKDPDRHLNTGELFF. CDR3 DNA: TGTGCCAGCAAGGACCCGGACAGACATTTGAACACCGGGGAGCTGTTTTTT.

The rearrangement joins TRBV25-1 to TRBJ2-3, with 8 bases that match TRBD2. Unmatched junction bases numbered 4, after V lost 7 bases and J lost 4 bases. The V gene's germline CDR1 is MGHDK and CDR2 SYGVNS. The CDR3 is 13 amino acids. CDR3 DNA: TGTGCCAGCACAGCGGGGGACTCAGATACGCAGTATTTT. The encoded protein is CASTAGDSDTQYF.

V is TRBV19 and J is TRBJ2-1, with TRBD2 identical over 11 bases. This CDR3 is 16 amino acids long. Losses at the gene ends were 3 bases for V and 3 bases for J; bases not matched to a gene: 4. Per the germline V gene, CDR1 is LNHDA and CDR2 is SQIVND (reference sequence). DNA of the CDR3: TGTGCCAGTAGTATTCGCGGGACTAGCGGCTACAATGAGCAGTTCTTC. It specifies CASSIRGTSGYNEQFF.

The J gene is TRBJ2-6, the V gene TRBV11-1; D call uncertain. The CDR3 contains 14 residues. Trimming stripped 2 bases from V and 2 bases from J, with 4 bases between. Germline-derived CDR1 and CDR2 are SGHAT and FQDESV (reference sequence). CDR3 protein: CASSLQTGANVLTF. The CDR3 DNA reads TGTGCCAGCAGCTTACAAACTGGGGCCAACGTCCTGACTTTC.

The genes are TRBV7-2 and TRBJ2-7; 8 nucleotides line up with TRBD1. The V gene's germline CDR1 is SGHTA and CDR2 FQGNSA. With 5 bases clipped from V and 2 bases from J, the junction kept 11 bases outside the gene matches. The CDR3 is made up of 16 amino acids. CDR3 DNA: TGTGCCAGCAGCGTCCGACAGGGGCGGGGACCCTACGAGCAGTACTTC. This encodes CASSVRQGRGPYEQYF.

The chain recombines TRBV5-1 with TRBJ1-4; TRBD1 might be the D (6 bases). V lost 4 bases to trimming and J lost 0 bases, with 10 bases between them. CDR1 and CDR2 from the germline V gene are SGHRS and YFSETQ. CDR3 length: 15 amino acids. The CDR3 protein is CASSVGTTTNEKLFF. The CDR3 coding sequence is TGCGCCAGCAGCGTAGGGACAACAACTAATGAAAAACTGTTTTTT.

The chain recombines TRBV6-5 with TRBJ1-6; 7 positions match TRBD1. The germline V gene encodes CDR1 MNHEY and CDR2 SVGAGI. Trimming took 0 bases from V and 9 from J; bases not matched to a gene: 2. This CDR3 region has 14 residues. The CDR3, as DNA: TGTGCCAGCAGTTACTCCAGGGGGAGTTCACCCCTCCACTTT. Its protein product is CASSYSRGSSPLHF.

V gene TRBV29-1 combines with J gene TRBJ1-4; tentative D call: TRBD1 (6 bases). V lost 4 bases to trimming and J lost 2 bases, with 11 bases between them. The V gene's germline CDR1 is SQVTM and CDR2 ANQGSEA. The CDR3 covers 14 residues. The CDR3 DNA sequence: TGCAGCGTTGCCAGGGGTAGCACTAATGAAAAACTGTTTTTT. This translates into CSVARGSTNEKLFF.

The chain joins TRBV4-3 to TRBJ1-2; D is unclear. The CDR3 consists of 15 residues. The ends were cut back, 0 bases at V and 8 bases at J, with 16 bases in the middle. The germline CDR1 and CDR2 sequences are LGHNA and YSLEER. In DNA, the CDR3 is TGCGCCAGCAGCCAAGATCGCGGTCGGGTCGGGGGCTACACCTTC. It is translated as CASSQDRGRVGGYTF.

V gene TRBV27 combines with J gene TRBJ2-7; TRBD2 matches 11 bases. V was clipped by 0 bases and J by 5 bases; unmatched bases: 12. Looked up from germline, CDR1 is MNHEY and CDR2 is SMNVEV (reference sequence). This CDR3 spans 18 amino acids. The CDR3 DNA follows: TGTGCCAGCAGTTTATCAACTAGCGGGAGAAGGATCGAGCACGAGCAGTACTTC. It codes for CASSLSTSGRRIEHEQYF.

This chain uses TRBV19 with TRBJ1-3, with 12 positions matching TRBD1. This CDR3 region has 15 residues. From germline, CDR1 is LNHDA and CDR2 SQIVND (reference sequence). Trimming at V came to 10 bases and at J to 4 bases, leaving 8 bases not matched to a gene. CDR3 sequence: CAKPGQGAVGNTIYF. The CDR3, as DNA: TGTGCCAAACCGGGACAGGGGGCGGTGGGAAACACCATATATTTT.

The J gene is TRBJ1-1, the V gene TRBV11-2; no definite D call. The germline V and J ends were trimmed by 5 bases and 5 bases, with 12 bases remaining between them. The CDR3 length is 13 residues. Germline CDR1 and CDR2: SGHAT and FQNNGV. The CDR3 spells CASSLARRTEAFF. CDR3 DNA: TGTGCCAGCAGCCTAGCACGGCGGACTGAAGCTTTCTTT.

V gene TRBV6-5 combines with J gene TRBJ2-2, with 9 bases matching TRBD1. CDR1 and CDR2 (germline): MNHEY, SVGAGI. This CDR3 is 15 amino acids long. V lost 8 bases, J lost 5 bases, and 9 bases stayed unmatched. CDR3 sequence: CASRSGTGRTGELFF. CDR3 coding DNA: TGTGCCAGCCGCTCCGGGACAGGGAGAACCGGGGAGCTGTTTTTT.

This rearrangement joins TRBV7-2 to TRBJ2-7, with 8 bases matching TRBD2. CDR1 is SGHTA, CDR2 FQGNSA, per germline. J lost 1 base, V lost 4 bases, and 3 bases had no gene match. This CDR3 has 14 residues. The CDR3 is CASSWSGSSYEQYF. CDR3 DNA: TGTGCCAGCAGCTGGAGCGGGAGTTCCTACGAGCAGTACTTC.

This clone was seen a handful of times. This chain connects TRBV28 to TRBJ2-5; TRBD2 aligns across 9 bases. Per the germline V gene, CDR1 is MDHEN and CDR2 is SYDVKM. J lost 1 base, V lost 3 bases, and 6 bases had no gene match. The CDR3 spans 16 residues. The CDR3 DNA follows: TGTGCCAGCAGTTTTGTTAGCGGGAGTCCCCAAGAGACCCAGTACTTC. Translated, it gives CASSFVSGSPQETQYF.

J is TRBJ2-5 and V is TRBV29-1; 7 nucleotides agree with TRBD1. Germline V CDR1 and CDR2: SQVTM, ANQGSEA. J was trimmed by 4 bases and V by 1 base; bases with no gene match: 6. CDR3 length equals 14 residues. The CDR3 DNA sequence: TGCAGCGTTGAAGGGCAGGGGGTGGGAGAGACCCAGTACTTC. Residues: CSVEGQGVGETQYF.

CDR3 sequence (DNA): TGTGCCACGCGCCCTAGCGGGAGGAGGACCGGGGAGCTGTTTTTT. Protein sequence: CATRPSGRRTGELFF. The V gene is TRBV27, the J gene TRBJ2-2; 11 bases line up with TRBD2. Per the germline V gene, CDR1 is MNHEY and CDR2 is SMNVEV (reference sequence). J gave up 5 bases and V 10 bases, and 9 bases lay outside the gene matches. This CDR3 is built from 15 residues.

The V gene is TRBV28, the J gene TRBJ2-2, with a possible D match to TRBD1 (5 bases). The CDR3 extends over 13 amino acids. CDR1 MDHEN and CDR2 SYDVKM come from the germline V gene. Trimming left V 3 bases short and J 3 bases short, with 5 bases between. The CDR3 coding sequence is TGTGCCAGCAGTTTGGGGCACACCGGGGAGCTGTTTTTT. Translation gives CASSLGHTGELFF.

This chain's CDR3 is CASSRQPIGQTNTGELFF. The CDR3 coding sequence is TGTGCCAGCTCACGCCAACCCATAGGACAGACGAACACCGGGGAGCTGTTTTTT. The J gene is TRBJ2-2, the V gene TRBV18; D is possibly TRBD1 (6 bases). V was trimmed by 4 bases and J by 0 bases, leaving 18 bases between them. This CDR3 region has 18 residues. Germline V lookup: CDR1 KGHSH, CDR2 LQKENI.

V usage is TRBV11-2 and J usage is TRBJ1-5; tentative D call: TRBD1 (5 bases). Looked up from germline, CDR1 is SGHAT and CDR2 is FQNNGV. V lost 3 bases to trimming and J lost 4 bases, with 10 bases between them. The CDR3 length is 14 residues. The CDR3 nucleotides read TGTGCCAGCAGCTTTTCGGGGGGAAATCAGCCCCAGCATTTT. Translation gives CASSFSGGNQPQHF.

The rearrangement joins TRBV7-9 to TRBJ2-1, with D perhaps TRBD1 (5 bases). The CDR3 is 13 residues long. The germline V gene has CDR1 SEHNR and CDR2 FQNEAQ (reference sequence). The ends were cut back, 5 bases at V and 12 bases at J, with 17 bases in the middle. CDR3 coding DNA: TGTGCCAGCAGCAACGCCGGCCATCAGGGGCAGTTCTTC. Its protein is CASSNAGHQGQFF. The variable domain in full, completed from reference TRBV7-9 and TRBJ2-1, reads DTGVSQNPRHKITKRGQNVTFRCDPISEHNRLYWYRQTLGQGPEFLTYFQNEAQLEKSRLLSDRFSAERPKGSFSTLEIQRTEQGDSAMYLCASSNAGHQGQFFGPGTRLTVL.